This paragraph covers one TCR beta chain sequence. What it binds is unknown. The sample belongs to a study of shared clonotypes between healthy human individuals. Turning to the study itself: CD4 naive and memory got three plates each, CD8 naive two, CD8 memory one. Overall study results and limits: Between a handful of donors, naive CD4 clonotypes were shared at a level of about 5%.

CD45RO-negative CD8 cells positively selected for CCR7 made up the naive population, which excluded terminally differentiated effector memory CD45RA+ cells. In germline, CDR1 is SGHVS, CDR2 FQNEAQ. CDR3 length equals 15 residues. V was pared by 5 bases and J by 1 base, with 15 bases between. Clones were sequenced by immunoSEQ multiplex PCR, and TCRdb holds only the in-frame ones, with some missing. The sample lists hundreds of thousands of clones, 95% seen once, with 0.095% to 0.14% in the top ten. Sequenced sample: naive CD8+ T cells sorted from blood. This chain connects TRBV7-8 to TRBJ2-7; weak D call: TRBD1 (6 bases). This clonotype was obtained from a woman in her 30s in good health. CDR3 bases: TGTGCCAGCAGCCGACCGGGACACCCGTCCTACGAGCAGTACTTC. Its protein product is CASSRPGHPSYEQYF.